The source of this T cell receptor (beta chain) is a study of blood T cells in healthy people across ages. V was clipped by 5 bases and J by 1 base; unmatched bases: 9. Germline V gene sequence: CDR1 DFQATT, CDR2 SNEGSKA (reference sequence). The CDR3 is 16 residues long. Study-level findings and limits: Diversity estimates from one million T cells were considered underestimates.

Turning to this clonotype: Antigen unknown.

PCR was performed a second time for roughly 7 to 11 cycles using a sample-barcoded 5' primer and a J-beta primer mix. TCRdb independently ran MiXCR on the 5' RACE reads; one entry per CDR3 protein. The table records about a million distinct CDR3 sequences, roughly 50% of them present only once. The specimen was blood. The origin of this receptor is a woman aged 60-75 years in good health. The chain has TRBV20-1 and TRBJ2-1, with 9 bases matching TRBD2. The CDR3 sequence is CSASIAGEESYNEQFF. The CDR3 DNA reads as TGCAGTGCTTCCATAGCGGGAGAAGAGTCCTACAATGAGCAGTTCTTC.